Listed below are T cell receptor beta chains from one sample, sequenced in a study of shared clonotypes between healthy human individuals. TCRdb's copy holds only in-frame clones and misses some; the assay was immunoSEQ multiplex PCR. The data show under 600,000 clones, about 96% seen once. Specimen: naive CD4+ T cells sorted from blood. These receptors originate from a woman aged 25 to 39 in good health. The CDR3 runs from the conserved cysteine through the conserved F or W. Each record gives: J gene, V gene, clone size, CDR3 length, D gene, CDR3 protein, CDR3 DNA. A D gene is named only where the DNA matches it firmly. Size is stated for part of the rows, as once, few or many counts, or as a class when the clone is expanded.

TRBJ2-1 TRBV5-3 - 15 - CARSLGRTANNEQFF TGTGCCAGAAGCTTGGGACGGACGGCGAACAATGAGCAGTTCTTC
TRBJ1-5 TRBV28 few 12 - CAIGGYNQPQHF TGTGCCATAGGGGGATACAATCAGCCCCAGCATTTT
TRBJ2-5 TRBV5-4 - 14 - CASSSPRSQETQYF TGTGCCAGCAGCTCACCGAGGAGCCAAGAGACCCAGTACTTC
TRBJ2-1 TRBV5-8 - 15 - CASTKGSFSYNEQFF TGTGCCAGCACCAAGGGGTCTTTCTCCTACAATGAGCAGTTCTTC
TRBJ1-1 TRBV2 - 11 - CASSGQFVAFF TGTGCCAGCAGTGGACAGTTCGTGGCTTTCTTT
TRBJ1-2 TRBV6-4 - 13 - CASSDSINYGYTF TGTGCCAGCAGTGACAGCATTAACTATGGCTACACCTTC
TRBJ2-2 TRBV5-8 - 16 - CASSLGQQGRTGELFF TGTGCCAGCAGCCTAGGCCAGCAGGGGCGGACCGGGGAGCTGTTTTTT
TRBJ2-5 TRBV21-1 - 16 - CASNILTNDRVKTQYF TGTGCCAGCAATATACTAACTAATGACAGGGTTAAGACCCAGTACTTC
TRBJ2-1 TRBV19 - 13 - CATSIGHPNEQFF TGTGCCACCTCAATTGGACACCCGAATGAGCAGTTCTTC
TRBJ1-3 TRBV30 - 16 TRBD1 CAWSAPGGMFGNTIYF TGTGCCTGGAGTGCCCCAGGGGGCATGTTTGGAAACACCATATATTTT
TRBJ2-7 TRBV28 - 12 - CASSFGTYEQYF TGTGCCAGCAGCTTCGGGACCTACGAGCAGTACTTC
TRBJ2-7 TRBV7-9 - 11 - CASSLRYEQYF TGTGCCAGCAGCTTACGTTACGAGCAGTACTTC
TRBJ1-1 TRBV7-2 - 18 TRBD1 CASSKRRGTGGRNTEAFF TGTGCCAGCAGCAAGCGCCGGGGGACAGGGGGTCGGAACACTGAAGCTTTCTTT
TRBJ1-4 TRBV27 - 13 TRBD1 CASSYRGREKLFF TGTGCCAGCAGTTACAGGGGGCGGGAAAAACTGTTTTTT
TRBJ2-1 TRBV19 - 15 TRBD1 CASRLQGASYNEQFF TGTGCCAGTAGACTACAGGGGGCCTCCTACAATGAGCAGTTCTTC
TRBJ1-1 TRBV18 - 13 - CVTRRPENTEAFF TGTGTCACCCGTCGGCCAGAAAACACTGAAGCTTTCTTT
TRBJ2-1 TRBV7-9 - 15 - CASSLEQGGYNEQFF TGTGCCAGCAGCTTAGAGCAGGGGGGTTACAATGAGCAGTTCTTC
TRBJ2-7 TRBV5-1 - 16 TRBD2 CASSLDTTSGSWEQYF TGCGCCAGCAGCTTGGATACGACTAGCGGGAGTTGGGAGCAGTACTTC
TRBJ2-3 TRBV25-1 - 12 - CASSEFPDTQYF TGTGCCAGCAGTGAATTCCCAGATACGCAGTATTTT
TRBJ1-4 TRBV28 - 15 - CASRGRDILNEKLFF TGTGCCAGCAGAGGCCGGGACATACTTAATGAAAAACTGTTTTTT
TRBJ1-1 TRBV5-4 - 13 - CASSLDRLGEAFF TGTGCCAGCAGCTTGGACAGGTTGGGTGAAGCTTTCTTT
TRBJ1-4 TRBV5-1 - 15 - CASSLERTTNEKLFF TGCGCCAGCAGCTTGGAAAGGACTACTAATGAAAAACTGTTTTTT
TRBJ1-2 TRBV6-1 few 9 - CPEAYGYTF TGTCCCGAAGCCTATGGCTACACCTTC
TRBJ2-5 TRBV5-4 - 14 - CASSGGHLQETQYF TGTGCCAGCAGCGGCGGACACCTACAAGAGACCCAGTACTTC
TRBJ1-4 TRBV19 - 15 - CASSTGTGTNEKLFF TGTGCCAGTAGTACAGGGACGGGTACTAATGAAAAACTGTTTTTT
TRBJ2-1 TRBV21-1 - 16 - CANPGGAASSYNEQFF TGTGCCAACCCCGGGGGGGCCGCTTCGTCCTACAATGAGCAGTTCTTC
TRBJ2-7 TRBV6-1 - 17 TRBD2 CASSEVPLLAGAYEQYF TGTGCCAGCAGTGAAGTTCCCCTGCTAGCGGGGGCCTACGAGCAGTACTTC
TRBJ2-7 TRBV28 - 11 - CASKGPREQYF TGTGCCAGCAAGGGACCAAGGGAGCAGTACTTC
TRBJ2-3 TRBV6-5 - 15 TRBD2 CASSYSAGETDTQYF TGTGCCAGCAGTTACTCGGCGGGGGAAACAGATACGCAGTATTTT
TRBJ2-6 TRBV4-1 - 16 - CASSQEPVSGANVLTF TGCGCCAGCAGCCAAGAGCCCGTCTCTGGGGCCAACGTCCTGACTTTC
TRBJ2-1 TRBV7-9 - 17 TRBD2 CASRDRTSGSSYNEQFF TGTGCCAGCAGGGATCGAACTAGCGGGAGCTCCTACAATGAGCAGTTCTTC
TRBJ2-1 TRBV6-1 - 15 - CASTLWGDRYNEQFF TGTGCCAGCACCCTTTGGGGGGACCGGTACAATGAGCAGTTCTTC
TRBJ2-1 TRBV5-1 - 16 - CASSLARDGLNNEQFF TGCGCCAGCAGCTTGGCCCGGGACGGGCTAAACAATGAGCAGTTCTTC
TRBJ2-7 TRBV2 - 14 - CASSLSSVSYEQYF TGTGCCAGCAGTCTATCTAGCGTCTCCTACGAGCAGTACTTC
TRBJ2-3 TRBV5-1 - 17 TRBD2 CASSFLAGGPSTDTQYF TGCGCCAGCAGCTTTCTAGCGGGAGGGCCCTCGACAGATACGCAGTATTTT
TRBJ2-1 TRBV27 - 14 - CASSLVARRGEQFF TGTGCCAGCAGTTTAGTTGCACGCCGGGGGGAGCAGTTCTTC
TRBJ2-7 TRBV27 - 13 TRBD1 CASKLTGVHEQYF TGTGCCAGCAAACTGACAGGGGTTCACGAGCAGTACTTC
TRBJ1-1 TRBV6-5 - 13 - CASSLVSNTEAFF TGTGCCAGCAGTCTAGTTTCGAACACTGAAGCTTTCTTT
TRBJ1-2 TRBV6-1 - 13 - CASRLSEGGGYTF TGTGCCAGCAGGCTCTCGGAGGGGGGCGGCTACACCTTC
TRBJ2-3 TRBV21-1 once 15 - CASSKDSGSTDTQYF TGTGCCAGCAGCAAGGACAGCGGAAGCACAGATACGCAGTATTTT
TRBJ2-7 TRBV5-1 - 15 TRBD1 CASSLGGTGYHEQYF TGCGCCAGCAGCTTGGGAGGGACAGGGTACCACGAGCAGTACTTC
TRBJ2-3 TRBV18 - 17 - CASSTGDWTFTTDTQYF TGTGCCAGCTCAACGGGTGACTGGACCTTTACCACAGATACGCAGTATTTT
TRBJ2-1 TRBV27 - 15 TRBD2 CASRFWTSETNEQFF TGTGCCAGCAGGTTTTGGACTAGCGAAACAAATGAGCAGTTCTTC